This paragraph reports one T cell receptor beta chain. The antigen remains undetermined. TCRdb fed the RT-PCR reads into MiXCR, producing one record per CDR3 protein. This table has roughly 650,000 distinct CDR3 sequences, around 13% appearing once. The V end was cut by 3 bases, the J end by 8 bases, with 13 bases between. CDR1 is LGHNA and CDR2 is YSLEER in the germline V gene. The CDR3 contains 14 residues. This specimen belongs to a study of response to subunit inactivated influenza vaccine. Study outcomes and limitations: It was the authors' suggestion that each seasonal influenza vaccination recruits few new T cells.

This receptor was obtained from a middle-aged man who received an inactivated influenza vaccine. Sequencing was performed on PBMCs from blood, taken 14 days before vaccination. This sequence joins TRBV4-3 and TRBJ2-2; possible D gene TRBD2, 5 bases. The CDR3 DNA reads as TGCGCCAGCAGCCATAGAGAGGGAACGGGGGAGCTGTTTTTT. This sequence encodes CASSHREGTGELFF.